Below are 15 T cell receptor beta chains sequenced from a single sample in a study of chemoradiotherapy in HPV16-positive cancers. Clones were read by immunoSEQ multiplex PCR, and TCRdb kept only the in-frame ones, dropping some. The sample records 8,200 or so clones, around nine tenths being singletons. Here the sequenced sample was tumor tissue, taken from a patient who underwent chemoradiotherapy. These receptors were obtained from a human donor with HPV-associated anogenital cancer.

V is TRBV20-1 and J is TRBJ2-3; D gene ambiguous. Germline CDR1 is DFQATT and CDR2 is SNEGSKA (reference sequence). CDR3 length: 11 residues. Trimming cost V 2 bases and J 3 bases, with 3 bases left between them. This CDR3 is CSARLTDTQYF. The CDR3 DNA sequence: TGCAGTGCTAGATTGACAGATACGCAGTATTTT.

The chain uses TRBV6-1 and TRBJ2-4; 8 bases align to TRBD1. Trimming at V came to 4 bases and at J to 7 bases, leaving 6 bases not matched to a gene. Germline V CDR1 and CDR2: MNHNS, SASEGT. This CDR3 has 14 amino acids. CDR3 region: CASSAQGAGNIQYF. CDR3 coding DNA: TGTGCCAGCAGTGCGCAGGGGGCCGGGAACATTCAGTACTTC.

The J gene is TRBJ1-1, the V gene TRBV5-1, with D tentatively TRBD1 (6 bases). Germline lookup yields CDR1 SGHRS and CDR2 YFSETQ. Trimming stripped 0 bases from V and 11 bases from J, with 14 bases between. The CDR3 has 13 residues. Written as DNA, the CDR3 is TGCGCCAGCAGCTTGGGGGGGGCAGGGCACGCTTTCTTT. Residues: CASSLGGAGHAFF.

The CDR3: CASSPGSYSNQPQHF. DNA for the CDR3: TGTGCCAGCAGCCCAGGAAGTTATAGCAATCAGCCCCAGCATTTT. The V and J genes are TRBV6-6 and TRBJ1-5, with no clear D. CDR1 is MNHNY and CDR2 is SVGAGI in the germline V gene (reference sequence). The CDR3 is 15 residues long. The V end lost 6 bases, the J end lost 0 bases, and 12 bases lay between the germline ends.

The chain recombines TRBV9 with TRBJ2-5; the match to TRBD2 covers 9 bases. The CDR3 extends over 14 amino acids. Germline V CDR1 and CDR2: SGDLS, YYNGEE. Trimming took 4 bases from V and 5 from J; bases not matched to a gene: 6. The CDR3 sequence: CASSPRGGAETQYF. The DNA of the CDR3 is TGTGCCAGCAGCCCCCGCGGGGGGGCGGAGACCCAGTACTTC.

This clone showed up just once. This rearrangement joins TRBV27 to TRBJ2-7, with 7 bases that match TRBD1. Germline V lookup: CDR1 MNHEY, CDR2 SMNVEV (reference sequence). The V segment lost 4 bases and the J segment 2 bases; nucleotides outside the gene matches: 14. The CDR3 has 17 amino acids. The CDR3 loop reads CASSSKGAAGFTYEQYF. The CDR3 nucleotides read TGTGCCAGCAGTTCCAAGGGGGCAGCCGGATTCACCTACGAGCAGTACTTC.

The chain joins TRBV28 to TRBJ1-1; TRBD1 matches 8 bases. The J segment lost 1 base and the V segment lost 4 bases, leaving 2 bases of the junction unmatched. CDR3 size: 14 residues. The germline V gene encodes CDR1 MDHEN and CDR2 SYDVKM. Written as DNA, the CDR3 is TGTGCCAGCAGTTCTGGACAGGGGAACACTGAAGCTTTCTTT. This translates into CASSSGQGNTEAFF.

The chain joins TRBV6-6 to TRBJ1-1; TRBD1 aligns across 7 bases. The germline V gene has CDR1 MNHNY and CDR2 SVGAGI (reference sequence). V was pared by 8 bases and J by 3 bases, with 3 bases of the junction left unmatched. This CDR3 comprises 12 residues. The CDR3 protein is CASGDSHTEAFF. In nucleotides, the CDR3 is TGTGCCAGCGGGGACAGTCACACTGAAGCTTTCTTT.

In regard to this clone: One end of the junction varies from germline; a read error may be responsible. The chain's CDR3 is CASTGRDYPEF. The CDR3 nucleotides are TGTGCCAGCACCGGACGGGACTACCCAGAGTTC. V usage is TRBV6-6 and J usage is TRBJ2-7; 7 bases map to TRBD2. CDR3 length: 11 residues. CDR1 and CDR2 (germline): MNHNY, SVGAGI (reference sequence).

CDR3 nucleotide sequence: TGTGCCTGGAGTTCATCGGCAGGGTATAGCAATCAGCCCCAGCATTTT. It specifies CAWSSSAGYSNQPQHF. V usage is TRBV30 and J usage is TRBJ1-5; possibly TRBD1 for D (5 bases). V was shortened by 2 bases and J by 0 bases, with 14 bases between the two germline ends. Germline V lookup: CDR1 GTSNPN, CDR2 SVGIG (reference sequence). CDR3 length: 16 amino acids.

The rearrangement joins TRBV5-1 to TRBJ2-5, with D hard to call. Germline CDR1 and CDR2: SGHRS and YFSETQ. Trimming shortened V by 0 bases and J by 2 bases, and 5 bases separated the two germline ends. CDR3 length: 13 amino acids. The DNA for the CDR3 is TGCGCCAGCAGCTTGGACTATCAAGAGACCCAGTACTTC. It translates to CASSLDYQETQYF.

This clone was recorded only once. DNA for the CDR3: TGTGCCAGCAGCGTAACGACAGGGGGCGGGGAGCTGTTTTTT. It yields the protein CASSVTTGGGELFF. This sequence joins TRBV5-4 and TRBJ2-2; 9 nucleotides line up with TRBD1. Looked up from germline, CDR1 is SGHNT and CDR2 is YYREEE (reference sequence). This CDR3 has 14 amino acids. Losses at the gene ends were 4 bases for V and 7 bases for J; bases not matched to a gene: 5.

This sequence joins TRBV19 and TRBJ1-1; no clear D gene. Trimming took off 2 bases at V and 2 bases at J, with 9 bases between the two ends. From germline, CDR1 is LNHDA and CDR2 SQIVND (reference sequence). The CDR3 is 14 amino acids. Here the CDR3 reads CASSIFTANTEAFF. CDR3 DNA: TGTGCCAGTAGTATATTCACAGCCAACACTGAAGCTTTCTTT.

V is TRBV11-2 and J is TRBJ2-2, with 9 bases aligning to TRBD2. The germline V gene encodes CDR1 SGHAT and CDR2 FQNNGV. CDR3 length equals 15 residues. Trimming removed 3 bases from V and 7 bases from J; junction bases left unmatched: 6. CDR3 region: CASSFRGLAIGELFF. As DNA, the CDR3 is TGTGCCAGCAGCTTTAGGGGACTAGCTATCGGGGAGCTGTTTTTT.

V and J are TRBV2 and TRBJ1-6; possible D gene TRBD1, 6 bases. The germline CDR1 and CDR2 sequences are SNHLY and FYNNEI. V gave up 5 bases and J gave up 0 bases, with 11 bases separating them. This CDR3 has 16 residues. For the CDR3, the DNA is TGTGCCAGCAGTAACCAGGGGAGCTCCTATAATTCACCCCTCCACTTT. Its translation: CASSNQGSSYNSPLHF.